This is a list of T cell receptor beta chains from one sample in a study of response to subunit inactivated influenza vaccine. In TCRdb, the RT-PCR reads were re-called with MiXCR into one record per CDR3 protein. Altogether some 500,000 distinct CDR3 sequences are present, 16% being singletons, with the ten largest covering 3%. The specimen was CD4+ T cells sorted from PBMCs, collected less than 30 months after vaccination. The receptor source for this set is a man between 50 and 69 years old who received an inactivated influenza vaccine. Both conserved end residues are part of each CDR3. A D gene is named only where the DNA matches it firmly. For some rows the clone size is stated as once, few or many, or as a class when expanded; others skip it.

D: .; size: .; J: TRBJ2-3; V: TRBV7-3; CDR3: CASSLTGLDLGTDTQYF; DNA: TGTGCCAGCAGCTTAACGGGACTGGACTTGGGCACAGATACGCAGTATTTT
D: .; size: few; J: TRBJ2-1; V: TRBV4-2; CDR3: CASSQDGLAGNEQFF; DNA: TGTGCCAGCAGCCAAGACGGGCTAGCCGGCAATGAGCAGTTCTTC
D: TRBD2; size: few; J: TRBJ2-1; V: TRBV7-6; CDR3: CASSLNRSSGTPGYEQFF; DNA: TGTGCCAGCAGCCTAAATAGATCTAGCGGGACCCCAGGTTATGAGCAGTTCTTC
D: .; size: many; J: TRBJ2-7; V: TRBV5-1; CDR3: CASSLVNRRSYEQYF; DNA: TGCGCCAGCAGCTTGGTGAACAGGCGTTCCTACGAGCAGTACTTC
D: .; size: .; J: TRBJ1-2; V: TRBV27; CDR3: CASSYRQQTPGTF; DNA: TGTGCCAGCAGTTATCGACAGCAGACCCCCGGCACCTTC
D: .; size: few; J: TRBJ2-3; V: TRBV19; CDR3: CASSMAPRNTDTQYF; DNA: TGTGCCAGTAGTATGGCCCCACGCAACACAGATACGCAGTATTTT
D: .; size: .; J: TRBJ2-3; V: TRBV7-8; CDR3: CASSITGSRSTDTQYF; DNA: TGTGCCAGCAGCATCACAGGTAGCCGGAGCACAGATACGCAGTATTTT
D: .; size: few; J: TRBJ2-5; V: TRBV12-3/TRBV12-4; CDR3: CASTRGWETQYF; DNA: TGTGCCAGCACTCGGGGTTGGGAGACCCAGTACTTC
D: .; size: many; J: TRBJ2-1; V: TRBV20-1; CDR3: CSARDSRDSRGEQFF; DNA: TGCAGTGCTAGAGATAGTCGGGATTCGAGGGGGGAGCAGTTCTTC
D: TRBD1; size: few; J: TRBJ2-2; V: TRBV4-1; CDR3: CASSQGRTGGTGELFF; DNA: TGCGCCAGCAGCCAAGGAAGGACAGGGGGGACCGGGGAGCTGTTTTTT
D: .; size: .; J: TRBJ2-7; V: TRBV6-5; CDR3: CASSYSGRVLHEQYF; DNA: TGTGCCAGCAGTTACTCGGGCAGGGTTCTCCACGAGCAGTACTTC
D: TRBD1; size: .; J: TRBJ2-7; V: TRBV10-2; CDR3: CASRSTGSSYEQYF; DNA: TGCGCCAGCAGGTCGACAGGGTCCTCCTACGAGCAGTACTTC
D: .; size: .; J: TRBJ2-2; V: TRBV12-3/TRBV12-4; CDR3: CASTPGNTNTGELFF; DNA: TGTGCCAGCACCCCAGGGAATACGAACACCGGGGAGCTGTTTTTT
D: TRBD2; size: .; J: TRBJ2-3; V: TRBV5-1; CDR3: CASSLTSGGDTQYF; DNA: TGCGCCAGCAGCTTGACTAGCGGGGGAGATACGCAGTATTTT
D: .; size: many; J: TRBJ1-3; V: TRBV6-1; CDR3: CASSPLWTTEIGNTIYF; DNA: TGTGCCAGCAGTCCCTTGTGGACCACTGAAATTGGGAACACCATATATTTT
D: TRBD2; size: .; J: TRBJ2-3; V: TRBV7-2; CDR3: CASSPRLAGVVDTQYF; DNA: TGTGCCAGCAGCCCCCGACTAGCGGGAGTTGTAGATACGCAGTATTTT
D: TRBD1; size: few; J: TRBJ2-2; V: TRBV5-1; CDR3: CASTWTGVDGELFF; DNA: TGCGCCAGCACCTGGACAGGGGTTGACGGGGAGCTGTTTTTT
D: TRBD2; size: .; J: TRBJ2-7; V: TRBV12-3/TRBV12-4; CDR3: CASSFTPSGRSYEQYF; DNA: TGTGCCAGCAGTTTCACGCCTAGCGGGCGATCCTACGAGCAGTACTTC